This TCR beta chain was captured by sequencing in a study of T-cell memory formation after mild COVID-19. Background on the study: For the most part, TCR clusters were specific to one donor.

This CDR3 is 19 amino acids long. V lost 4 bases to trimming and J lost 2 bases; unmatched junction nucleotides: 17. In germline, CDR1 is SGHRS, CDR2 YFSETQ. Overall study findings and caveats: There was no confirmation that second-wave clones peaking on day 37 were SARS-CoV-2 specific. A second wave expanding day 15 to 37 was CD4+-biased; contracting clones were balanced.

5'RACE, which relied on constant-segment primers, yielded TCR alpha and TCR beta cDNA libraries carrying sample barcodes and UMIs. From the 5' RACE reads, TCRdb called clonotypes with MiXCR, one entry per CDR3 protein. This table holds 470,000 or so distinct CDR3 sequences, roughly 18% found once. In its sample, this clonotype was seen many times. Antigen specificity is unknown. The sample comprised PBMCs or a T cell subset sorted from them (not recorded which). This receptor was taken from an adult woman who had mild COVID-19 (a few samples of this study predate the infection). Cell type and time point are not known. The chain combines TRBV5-1 with TRBJ2-7; 11 bases line up with TRBD2. Here the CDR3 DNA reads TGCGCCAGCAGCCCTGAAATTCCGGGACTAGCGGTCCTGACCTACGAGCAGTACTTC. Translated: CASSPEIPGLAVLTYEQYF.